This T cell receptor (beta chain) was sequenced during a study of T cell responses to AZD1222 COVID-19 vaccine. This CDR3 region has 13 residues. In germline, CDR1 is GTSNPN, CDR2 SVGIG (reference sequence). The V and J ends lost 2 bases and 12 bases, in that order; junction bases with no gene match: 11. Assay: immunoSEQ multiplex PCR; the TCRdb copy retains only in-frame clones and omits some. The sample holds around 99,000 clones, around nine tenths seen once. The material sequenced was peripheral blood, taken on day 0 of AZD1222 vaccination. The clonotype was recovered from an adult in good health. This chain joins TRBV30 and TRBJ1-2; 8 nucleotides agree with TRBD1. CDR3 protein: CAWSLASQGGNTF. The CDR3, as DNA: TGTGCCTGGAGTTTAGCATCACAGGGGGGGAACACCTTC.